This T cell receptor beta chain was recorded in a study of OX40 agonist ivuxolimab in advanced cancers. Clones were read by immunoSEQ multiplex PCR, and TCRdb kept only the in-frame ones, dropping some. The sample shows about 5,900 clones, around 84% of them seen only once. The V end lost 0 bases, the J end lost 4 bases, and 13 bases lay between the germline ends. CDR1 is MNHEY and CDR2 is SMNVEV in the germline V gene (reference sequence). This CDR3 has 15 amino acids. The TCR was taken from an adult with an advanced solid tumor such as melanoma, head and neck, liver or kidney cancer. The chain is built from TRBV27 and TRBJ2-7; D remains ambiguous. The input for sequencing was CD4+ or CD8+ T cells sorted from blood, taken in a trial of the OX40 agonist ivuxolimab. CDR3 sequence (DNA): TGTGCCAGCAGTTTATCAGTAGGCAGGACGTACGAGCAGTACTTC. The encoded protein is CASSLSVGRTYEQYF.